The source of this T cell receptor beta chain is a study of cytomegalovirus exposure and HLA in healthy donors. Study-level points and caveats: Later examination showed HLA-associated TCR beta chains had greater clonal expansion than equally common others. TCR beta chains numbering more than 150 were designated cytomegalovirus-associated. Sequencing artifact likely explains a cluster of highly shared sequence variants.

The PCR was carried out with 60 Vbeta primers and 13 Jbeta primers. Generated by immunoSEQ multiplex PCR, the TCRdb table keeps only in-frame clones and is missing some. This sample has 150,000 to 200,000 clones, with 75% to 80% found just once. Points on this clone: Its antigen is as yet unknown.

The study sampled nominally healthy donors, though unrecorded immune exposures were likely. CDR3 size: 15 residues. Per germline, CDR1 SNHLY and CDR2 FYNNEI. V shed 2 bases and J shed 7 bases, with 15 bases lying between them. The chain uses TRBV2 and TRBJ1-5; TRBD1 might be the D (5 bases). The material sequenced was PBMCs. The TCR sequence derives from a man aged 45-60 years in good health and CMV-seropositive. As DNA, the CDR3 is TGTGCCAGCAGTGAATTCCCCCGGGGGGTCCAGCCCCAGCATTTT. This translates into CASSEFPRGVQPQHF.